This TCR beta chain was captured in a study of blood T cell repertoires in COVID-19. Study as a whole: Acute and convalescent COVID-19 samples came from the United States, Italy and Spain. T cells, B-cell-depleted T cells, or PBMCs supplied cDNA or gDNA.

This CDR3 is built from 13 residues. Germline CDR1 LGHNA, CDR2 YNFKEQ. The ends were cut back, 3 bases at V and 2 bases at J, with 7 bases in the middle. Original handling: For nucleated cells, counts were estimated from reference gene primer amplification. Profiling relied on immunoSEQ multiplex PCR, and the TCRdb table lists in-frame clones only, not all of them. V, J and clone size are taken as reported in that table, and D and trimming were inferred from the DNA itself. The sample yields 100,000 or so clones, roughly 88% seen once. Sequencing was done on a sample of peripheral blood. The V call is TRBV4-2, the J call TRBJ1-2; D might be TRBD1 (6 bases). The receptor's source is a man aged 55 to 70 with acute or convalescent COVID-19. The CDR3 DNA reads TGTGCCAGCAGCCACGGACAGAACTATGGCTACACCTTC. It encodes CASSHGQNYGYTF.